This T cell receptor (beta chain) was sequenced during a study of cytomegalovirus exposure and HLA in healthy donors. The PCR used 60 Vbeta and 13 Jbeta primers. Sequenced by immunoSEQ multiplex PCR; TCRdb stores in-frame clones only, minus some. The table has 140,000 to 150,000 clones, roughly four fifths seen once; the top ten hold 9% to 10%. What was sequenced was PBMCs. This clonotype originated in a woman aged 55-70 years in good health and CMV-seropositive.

The CDR3 protein is CASRAQGGKNIQYF. CDR3 DNA: TGTGCCAGCAGAGCCCAGGGTGGAAAAAACATTCAGTACTTC. This chain joins TRBV2 and TRBJ2-4; possibly TRBD1 for D (5 bases). Trimming stripped 6 bases from V and 4 bases from J, with 13 bases between. Looked up from germline, CDR1 is SNHLY and CDR2 is FYNNEI. The CDR3 spans 14 residues.